This T cell receptor (beta chain) was documented in a study of early T cells in non-severe SARS-CoV-2 infection. Study-wide background: Whole-blood bulk RNA, unsorted, was sequenced, and chains were unpaired. Whole-study results and caveats: Anti-spike CD8 responses were favored by VDJdb matching, which missed private and CD4 specificities.

On this clonotype itself: Its antigen is as yet unknown.

Germline V CDR1 and CDR2: MDHEN, SYDVKM. CDR3 size: 12 residues. The ends were cut back, 1 base at V and 10 bases at J, with 5 bases in the middle. Individually, cDNA molecules had unique molecular identifiers attached to them. MiXCR, run by TCRdb on the 5' RACE reads, gives a single entry per CDR3 protein. The sample holds under 85,000 distinct CDR3 sequences; about 12% are singletons and the top ten take about 2.7%. The material sequenced was whole blood. The chain has TRBV28 and TRBJ1-6; D is unclear. The TCR sequence derives from an adult who was a healthcare worker with PCR-confirmed SARS-CoV-2 infection or an uninfected control (not recorded which). CDR3 in amino acids: CASSLLGSPLHF. The CDR3 DNA reads TGTGCCAGCAGTTTATTGGGATCACCCCTCCACTTT. The complete variable domain, with remaining parts taken from reference TRBV28 and TRBJ1-6, reads DVKVTQSSRYLVKRTGEKVFLECVQDMDHENMFWYRQDPGLGLRLIYFSYDVKMKEKGDIPEGYSVSREKKERFSLILESASTNQTSMYLCASSLLGSPLHFGNGTRLTVT.